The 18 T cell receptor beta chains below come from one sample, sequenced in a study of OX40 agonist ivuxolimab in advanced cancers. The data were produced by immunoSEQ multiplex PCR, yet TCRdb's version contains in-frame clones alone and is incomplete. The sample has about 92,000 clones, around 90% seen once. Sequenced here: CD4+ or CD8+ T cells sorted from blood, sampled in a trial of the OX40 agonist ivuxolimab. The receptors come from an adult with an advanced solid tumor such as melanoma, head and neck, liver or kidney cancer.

The CDR3, as DNA: TGTGCCAGCAGTTTGCTAGACGGGACAGGGGAATTAGGAAACACCATATATTTT. This translates into CASSLLDGTGELGNTIYF. This chain connects TRBV28 to TRBJ1-3; 10 bases are shared with TRBD1. Trimming took 3 bases from V and 4 from J; bases not matched to a gene: 12. CDR1 MDHEN and CDR2 SYDVKM come from the germline V gene. The CDR3 spans 18 residues.

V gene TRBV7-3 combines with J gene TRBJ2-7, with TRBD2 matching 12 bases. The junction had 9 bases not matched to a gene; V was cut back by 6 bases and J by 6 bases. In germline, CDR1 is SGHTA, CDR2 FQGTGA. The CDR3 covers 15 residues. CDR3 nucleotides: TGTGCCAGCAGTTTCAGACTAGCGGGAGATCCCGAGCAGTACTTC. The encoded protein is CASSFRLAGDPEQYF.

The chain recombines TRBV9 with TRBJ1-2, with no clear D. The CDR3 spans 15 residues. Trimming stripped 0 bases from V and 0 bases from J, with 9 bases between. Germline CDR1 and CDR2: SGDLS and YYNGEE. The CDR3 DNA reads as TGTGCCAGCAGCGTAGGGACCGCGGCTAACTATGGCTACACCTTC. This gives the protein CASSVGTAANYGYTF.

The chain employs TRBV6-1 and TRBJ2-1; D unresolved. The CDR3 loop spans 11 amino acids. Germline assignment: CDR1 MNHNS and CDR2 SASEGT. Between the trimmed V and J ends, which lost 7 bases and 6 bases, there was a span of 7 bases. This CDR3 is CASTHLNEQFF. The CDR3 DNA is TGTGCCAGCACACACCTCAATGAGCAGTTCTTC.

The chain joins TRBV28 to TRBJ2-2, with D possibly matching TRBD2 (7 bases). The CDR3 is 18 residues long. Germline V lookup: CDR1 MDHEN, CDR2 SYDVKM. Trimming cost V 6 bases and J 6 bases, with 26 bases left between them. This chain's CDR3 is CASRTAQRGGGLSGELFF. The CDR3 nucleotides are TGTGCCAGCAGAACCGCTCAAAGAGGGGGAGGGCTATCCGGGGAGCTGTTTTTT.

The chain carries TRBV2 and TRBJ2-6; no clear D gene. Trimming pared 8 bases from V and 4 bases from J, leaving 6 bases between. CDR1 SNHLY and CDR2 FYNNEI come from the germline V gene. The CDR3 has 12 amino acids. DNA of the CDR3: TGTGCCAGCGTCGGGGGGGCCAACGTCCTGACTTTC. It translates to CASVGGANVLTF.

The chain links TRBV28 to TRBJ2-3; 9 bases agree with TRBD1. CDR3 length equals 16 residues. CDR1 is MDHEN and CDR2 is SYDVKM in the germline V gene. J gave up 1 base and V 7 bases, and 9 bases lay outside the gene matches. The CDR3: CASNQQGARGTDTQYF. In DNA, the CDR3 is TGTGCCAGCAACCAACAGGGGGCAAGGGGCACAGATACGCAGTATTTT.

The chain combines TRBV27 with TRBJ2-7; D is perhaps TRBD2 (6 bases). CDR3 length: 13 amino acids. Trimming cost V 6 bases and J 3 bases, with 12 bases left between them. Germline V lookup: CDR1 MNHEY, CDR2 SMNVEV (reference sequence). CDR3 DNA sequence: TGTGCCAGCAGCCGGGACTCCTTCTACGAGCAGTACTTC. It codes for CASSRDSFYEQYF.

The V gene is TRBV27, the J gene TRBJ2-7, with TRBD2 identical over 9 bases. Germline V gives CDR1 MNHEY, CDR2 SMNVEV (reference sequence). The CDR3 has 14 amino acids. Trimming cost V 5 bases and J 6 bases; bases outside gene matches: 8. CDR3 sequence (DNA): TGTGCCAGCAGTCCCGAGGTAGCGGGAGCCGAGCAGTACTTC. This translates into CASSPEVAGAEQYF.

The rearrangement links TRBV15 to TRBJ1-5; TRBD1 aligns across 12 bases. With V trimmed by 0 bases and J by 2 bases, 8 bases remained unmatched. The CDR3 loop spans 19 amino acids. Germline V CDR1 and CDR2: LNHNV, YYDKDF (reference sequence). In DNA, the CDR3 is TGTGCCACCAGCAGAGATGGGACAGGGGGCCCATATGGCAATCAGCCCCAGCATTTT. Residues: CATSRDGTGGPYGNQPQHF.

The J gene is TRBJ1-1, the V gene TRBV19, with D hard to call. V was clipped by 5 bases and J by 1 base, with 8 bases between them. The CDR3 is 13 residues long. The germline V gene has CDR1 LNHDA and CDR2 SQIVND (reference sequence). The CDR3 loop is CASSVQENTEAFF. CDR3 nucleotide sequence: TGTGCCAGTAGTGTTCAGGAGAACACTGAAGCTTTCTTT.

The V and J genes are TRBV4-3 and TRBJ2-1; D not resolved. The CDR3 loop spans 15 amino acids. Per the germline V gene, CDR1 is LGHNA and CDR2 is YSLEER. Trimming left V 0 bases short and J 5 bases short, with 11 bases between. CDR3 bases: TGCGCCAGCAGCCAAGAGGGCGCAGAACACAATGAGCAGTTCTTC. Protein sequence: CASSQEGAEHNEQFF.

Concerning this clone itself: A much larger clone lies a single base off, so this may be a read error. The CDR3 region is CASSLEGSGNTIYF. CDR3 in DNA: TGTGCCAGCAGCCTGGAGGGCTCTGGAAACACCATATATTTT. The chain employs TRBV4-2 and TRBJ1-3; D remains unclear. This CDR3 is 14 amino acids long. V dropped 4 bases and J dropped 0 bases, with 7 bases sitting between them. Germline V gene lookup returns CDR1 LGHNA and CDR2 YNFKEQ.

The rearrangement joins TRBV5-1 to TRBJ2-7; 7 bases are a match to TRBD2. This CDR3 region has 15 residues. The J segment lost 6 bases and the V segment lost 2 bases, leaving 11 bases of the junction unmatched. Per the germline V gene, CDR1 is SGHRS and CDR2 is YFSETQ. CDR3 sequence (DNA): TGCGCCAGCAGCTTAGGAGGGAGGGCCTCGGCCGAGCAGTACTTC. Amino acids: CASSLGGRASAEQYF.

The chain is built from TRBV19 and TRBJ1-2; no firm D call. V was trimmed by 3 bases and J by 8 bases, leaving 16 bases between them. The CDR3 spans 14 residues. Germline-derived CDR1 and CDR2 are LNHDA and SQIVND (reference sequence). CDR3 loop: CASSMSGSTRGYTF. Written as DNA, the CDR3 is TGTGCCAGTAGTATGTCGGGTTCAACCAGGGGCTACACCTTC.

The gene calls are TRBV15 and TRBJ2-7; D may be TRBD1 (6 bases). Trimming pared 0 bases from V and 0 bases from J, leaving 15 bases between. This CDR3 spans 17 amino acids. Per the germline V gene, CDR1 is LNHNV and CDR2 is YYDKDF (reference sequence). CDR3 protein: CATSRDLGAKSSYEQYF. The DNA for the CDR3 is TGTGCCACCAGCAGAGATTTGGGGGCCAAAAGCTCCTACGAGCAGTACTTC.

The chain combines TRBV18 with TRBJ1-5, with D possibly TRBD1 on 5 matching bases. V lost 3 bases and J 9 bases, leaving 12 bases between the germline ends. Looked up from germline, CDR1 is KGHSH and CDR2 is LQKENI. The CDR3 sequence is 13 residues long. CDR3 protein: CASSPSVGTPQHF. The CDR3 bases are TGTGCCAGCTCACCTTCGGTAGGGACGCCCCAGCATTTT.

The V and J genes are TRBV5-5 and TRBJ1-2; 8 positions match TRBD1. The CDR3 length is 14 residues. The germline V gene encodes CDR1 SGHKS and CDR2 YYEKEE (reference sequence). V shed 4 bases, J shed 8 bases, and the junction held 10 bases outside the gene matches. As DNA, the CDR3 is TGTGCCAGCAGCGTTCTATGGACAGGGACCGGCTACACCTTC. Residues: CASSVLWTGTGYTF. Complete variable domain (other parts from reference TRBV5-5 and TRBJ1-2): DAGVTQSPTHLIKTRGQQVTLRCSPISGHKSVSWYQQVLGQGPQFIFQYYEKEERGRGNFPDRFSARQFPNYSSELNVNALLLGDSALYLCASSVLWTGTGYTFGSGTRLTVV.